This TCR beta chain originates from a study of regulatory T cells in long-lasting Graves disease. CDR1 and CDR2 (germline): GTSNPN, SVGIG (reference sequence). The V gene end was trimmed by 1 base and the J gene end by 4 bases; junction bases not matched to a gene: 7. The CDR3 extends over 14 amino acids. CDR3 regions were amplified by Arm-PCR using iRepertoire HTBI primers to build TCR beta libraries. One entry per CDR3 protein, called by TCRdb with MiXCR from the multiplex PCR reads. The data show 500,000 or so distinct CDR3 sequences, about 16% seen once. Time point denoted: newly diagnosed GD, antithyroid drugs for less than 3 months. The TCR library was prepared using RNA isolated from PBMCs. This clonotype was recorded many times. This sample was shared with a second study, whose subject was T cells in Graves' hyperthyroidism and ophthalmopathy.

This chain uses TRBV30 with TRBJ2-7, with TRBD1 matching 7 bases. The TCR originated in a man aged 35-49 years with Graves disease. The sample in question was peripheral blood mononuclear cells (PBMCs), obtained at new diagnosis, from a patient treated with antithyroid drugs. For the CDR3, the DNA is TGTGCCTGGAGTGGGGGGACAGACCCATACGAGCAGTACTTC. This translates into CAWSGGTDPYEQYF.